This T cell receptor (beta chain) was recorded in a study of early T cells in non-severe SARS-CoV-2 infection. Unique molecular identifier tags were affixed to discrete cDNA molecules. TCRdb passed the 5' RACE reads through MiXCR, listing each CDR3 protein once. The table has 26,000 or so distinct CDR3 sequences, around 5.1% seen once. This clonotype was seen ten or more times. Sequences were obtained from whole blood. The receptor comes from an adult who was a healthcare worker with PCR-confirmed SARS-CoV-2 infection or an uninfected control (not recorded which).

This chain's CDR3 is CSASGGVSNSYNEQFF. CDR3 nucleotide sequence: TGCAGTGCTAGTGGGGGAGTCTCAAACTCCTACAATGAGCAGTTCTTC. V and J are TRBV20-1 and TRBJ2-1; either TRBD1 or TRBD2 may fit D (5 bases each). The CDR3 loop spans 16 amino acids. Trimming took 3 bases from V and 0 from J, leaving 15 bases between them. Germline V gene sequence: CDR1 DFQATT, CDR2 SNEGSKA (reference sequence).